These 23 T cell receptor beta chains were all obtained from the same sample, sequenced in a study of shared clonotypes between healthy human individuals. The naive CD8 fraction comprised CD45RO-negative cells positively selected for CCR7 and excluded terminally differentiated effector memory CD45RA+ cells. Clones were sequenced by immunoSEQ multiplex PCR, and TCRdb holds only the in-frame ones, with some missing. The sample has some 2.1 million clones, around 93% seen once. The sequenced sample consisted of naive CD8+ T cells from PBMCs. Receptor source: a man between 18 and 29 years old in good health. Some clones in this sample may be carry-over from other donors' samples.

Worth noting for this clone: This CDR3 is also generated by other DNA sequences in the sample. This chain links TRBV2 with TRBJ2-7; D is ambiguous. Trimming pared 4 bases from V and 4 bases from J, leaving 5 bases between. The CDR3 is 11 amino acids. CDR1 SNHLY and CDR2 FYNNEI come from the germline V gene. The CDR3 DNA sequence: TGTGCCAGCAGTGGAGGATACGAGCAGTACTTC. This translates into CASSGGYEQYF.

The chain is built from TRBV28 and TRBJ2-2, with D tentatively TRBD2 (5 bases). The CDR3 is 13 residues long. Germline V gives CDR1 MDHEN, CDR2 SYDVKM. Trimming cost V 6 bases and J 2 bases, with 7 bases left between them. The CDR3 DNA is TGTGCCAGCAGGACTACCAACACCGGGGAGCTGTTTTTT. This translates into CASRTTNTGELFF.

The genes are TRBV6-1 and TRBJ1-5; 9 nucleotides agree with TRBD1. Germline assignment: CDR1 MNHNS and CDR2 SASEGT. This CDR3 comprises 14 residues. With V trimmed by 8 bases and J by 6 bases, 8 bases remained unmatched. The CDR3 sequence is CASGVQGAGQPQHF. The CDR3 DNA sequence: TGTGCCAGCGGAGTACAGGGGGCAGGTCAGCCCCAGCATTTT.

This chain's CDR3 is CASSQAPGEGRGYTF. The CDR3 nucleotides read TGCGCCAGCAGCCAAGCCCCAGGGGAGGGCCGCGGCTACACCTTC. The rearrangement links TRBV4-1 to TRBJ1-2, with TRBD1 as a possible D gene (6 bases). Germline values: CDR1 MGHRA, CDR2 YSYEKL. The CDR3 runs 15 residues. Trimming left V 1 base short and J 8 bases short, with 17 bases between.

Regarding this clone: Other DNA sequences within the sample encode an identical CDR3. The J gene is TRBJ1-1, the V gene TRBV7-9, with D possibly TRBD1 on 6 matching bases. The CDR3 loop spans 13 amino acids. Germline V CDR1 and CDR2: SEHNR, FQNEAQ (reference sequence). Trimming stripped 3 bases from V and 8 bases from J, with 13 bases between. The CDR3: CASSFTLDSEAFF. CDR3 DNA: TGTGCCAGCAGCTTTACTTTGGACAGCGAAGCTTTCTTT. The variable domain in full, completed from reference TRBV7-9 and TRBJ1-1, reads DTGVSQNPRHKITKRGQNVTFRCDPISEHNRLYWYRQTLGQGPEFLTYFQNEAQLEKSRLLSDRFSAERPKGSFSTLEIQRTEQGDSAMYLCASSFTLDSEAFFGQGTRLTVV.

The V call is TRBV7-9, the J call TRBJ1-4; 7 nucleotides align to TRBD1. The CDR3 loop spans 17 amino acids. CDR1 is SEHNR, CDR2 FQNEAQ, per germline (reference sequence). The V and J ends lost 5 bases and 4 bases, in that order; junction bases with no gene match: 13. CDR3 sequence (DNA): TGTGCCAGCAGCCTTACTCCGGGACAGCCTATTAATGAAAAACTGTTTTTT. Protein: CASSLTPGQPINEKLFF.

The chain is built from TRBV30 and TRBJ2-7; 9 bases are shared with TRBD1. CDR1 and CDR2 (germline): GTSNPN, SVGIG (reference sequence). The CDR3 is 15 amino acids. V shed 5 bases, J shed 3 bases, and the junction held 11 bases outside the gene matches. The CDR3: CAWGLGQGNIYEQYF. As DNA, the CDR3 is TGTGCCTGGGGACTCGGACAGGGGAACATCTACGAGCAGTACTTC.

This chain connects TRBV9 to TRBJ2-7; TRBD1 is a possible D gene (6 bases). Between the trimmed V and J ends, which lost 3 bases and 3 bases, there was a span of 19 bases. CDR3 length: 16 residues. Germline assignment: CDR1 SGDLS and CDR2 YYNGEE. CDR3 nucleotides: TGTGCCAGCAGCGAAGGAGACAGGCCTATCAACTACGAGCAGTACTTC. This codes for CASSEGDRPINYEQYF.

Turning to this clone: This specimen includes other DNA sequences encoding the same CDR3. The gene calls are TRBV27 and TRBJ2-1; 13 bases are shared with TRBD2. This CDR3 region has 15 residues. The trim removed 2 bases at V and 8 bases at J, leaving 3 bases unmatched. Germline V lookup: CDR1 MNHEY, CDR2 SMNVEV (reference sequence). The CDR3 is CASSLTSGRAYEQFF. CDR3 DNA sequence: TGTGCCAGCAGTTTAACTAGCGGGAGGGCCTATGAGCAGTTCTTC.

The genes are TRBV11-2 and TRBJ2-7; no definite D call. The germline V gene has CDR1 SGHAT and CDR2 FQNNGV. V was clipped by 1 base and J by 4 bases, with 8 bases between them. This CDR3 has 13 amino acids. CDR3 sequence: CASSLGSEYEQYF. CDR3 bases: TGTGCCAGCAGCTTAGGTTCGGAATACGAGCAGTACTTC.

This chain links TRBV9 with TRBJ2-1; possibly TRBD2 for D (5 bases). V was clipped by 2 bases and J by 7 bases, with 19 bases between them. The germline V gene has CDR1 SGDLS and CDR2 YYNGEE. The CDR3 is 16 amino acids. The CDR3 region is CASSVPERPTGNEQFF. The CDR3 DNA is TGTGCCAGCAGCGTTCCGGAGCGGCCGACGGGGAATGAGCAGTTCTTC.

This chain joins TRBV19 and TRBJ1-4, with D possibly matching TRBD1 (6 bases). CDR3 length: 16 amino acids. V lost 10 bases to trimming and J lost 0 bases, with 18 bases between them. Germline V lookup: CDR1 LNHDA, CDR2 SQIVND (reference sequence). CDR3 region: CATSPGDPATNEKLFF. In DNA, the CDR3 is TGTGCCACCTCACCAGGGGATCCAGCAACTAATGAAAAACTGTTTTTT.

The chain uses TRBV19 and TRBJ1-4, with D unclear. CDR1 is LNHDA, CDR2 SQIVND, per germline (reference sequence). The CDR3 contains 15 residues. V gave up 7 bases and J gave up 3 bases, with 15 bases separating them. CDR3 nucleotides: TGTGCCAGTAATACTAGGACTGGCGCTAATGAAAAACTGTTTTTT. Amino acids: CASNTRTGANEKLFF.

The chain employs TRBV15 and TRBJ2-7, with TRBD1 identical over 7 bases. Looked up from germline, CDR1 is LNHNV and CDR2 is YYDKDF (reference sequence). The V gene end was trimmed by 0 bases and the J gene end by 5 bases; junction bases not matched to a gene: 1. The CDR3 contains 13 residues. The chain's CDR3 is CATSRDTGDEQYF. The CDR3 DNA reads TGTGCCACCAGCAGAGACACAGGGGACGAGCAGTACTTC. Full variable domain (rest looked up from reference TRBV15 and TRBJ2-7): DAMVIQNPRYQVTQFGKPVTLSCSQTLNHNVMYWYQQKSSQAPKLLFHYYDKDFNNEADTPDNFQSRRPNTSFCFLDIRSPGLGDTAMYLCATSRDTGDEQYFGPGTRLTVT.

The CDR3 coding sequence is TGTGCCAGCGAGGGGACTAGCGGGAGAAATGAGCAGTTCTTC. This translates into CASEGTSGRNEQFF. The rearrangement links TRBV27 to TRBJ2-1, with 14 nucleotides matching TRBD2. The CDR3 length is 14 residues. Germline V gene lookup returns CDR1 MNHEY and CDR2 SMNVEV (reference sequence). After removal of 8 bases from V and 7 bases from J, the junction contained 4 bases not matched to a gene.

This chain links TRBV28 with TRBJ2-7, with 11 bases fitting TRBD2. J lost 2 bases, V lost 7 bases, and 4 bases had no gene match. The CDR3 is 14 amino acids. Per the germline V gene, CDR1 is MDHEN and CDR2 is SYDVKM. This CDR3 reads CASKPGLAAYEQYF. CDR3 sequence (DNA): TGTGCCAGCAAACCGGGACTAGCGGCCTACGAGCAGTACTTC.

This chain's CDR3 is CATGTDSYEQYF. For the CDR3, the DNA is TGTGCCACCGGAACAGACTCCTACGAGCAGTACTTC. The rearrangement links TRBV15 to TRBJ2-7; D remains ambiguous. Germline values: CDR1 LNHNV, CDR2 YYDKDF (reference sequence). There are 12 residues in the CDR3. V was shortened by 8 bases and J by 0 bases, with 8 bases between the two germline ends.

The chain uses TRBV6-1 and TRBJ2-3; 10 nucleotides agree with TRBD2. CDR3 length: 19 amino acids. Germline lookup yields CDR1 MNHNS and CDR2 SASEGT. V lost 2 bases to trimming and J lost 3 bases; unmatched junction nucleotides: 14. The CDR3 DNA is TGTGCCAGCAGTGAACCCGACAGCAGCGGGAGGGCCTGGACAGATACGCAGTATTTT. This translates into CASSEPDSSGRAWTDTQYF.

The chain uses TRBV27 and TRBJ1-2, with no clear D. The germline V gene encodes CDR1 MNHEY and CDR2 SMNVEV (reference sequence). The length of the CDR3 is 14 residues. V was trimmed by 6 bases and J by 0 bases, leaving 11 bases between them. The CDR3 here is CASSPVEANYGYTF. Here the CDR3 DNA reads TGTGCCAGCAGCCCGGTGGAAGCTAACTATGGCTACACCTTC.

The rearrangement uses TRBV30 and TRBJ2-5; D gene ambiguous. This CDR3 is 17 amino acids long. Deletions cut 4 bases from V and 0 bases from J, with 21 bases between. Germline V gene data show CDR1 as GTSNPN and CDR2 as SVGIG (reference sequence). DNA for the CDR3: TGTGCCTGGACACACCCCTGGAGTGAATCGTACCAAGAGACCCAGTACTTC. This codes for CAWTHPWSESYQETQYF.

DNA for the CDR3: TGTGCCAGCGTTGACAGGGAGGAAGCTTTCTTT. Encoded protein: CASVDREEAFF. The gene calls are TRBV2 and TRBJ1-1, with TRBD1 identical over 7 bases. Germline CDR1 SNHLY, CDR2 FYNNEI. The V segment lost 8 bases and the J segment 8 bases; nucleotides outside the gene matches: 5. This CDR3 is built from 11 residues.

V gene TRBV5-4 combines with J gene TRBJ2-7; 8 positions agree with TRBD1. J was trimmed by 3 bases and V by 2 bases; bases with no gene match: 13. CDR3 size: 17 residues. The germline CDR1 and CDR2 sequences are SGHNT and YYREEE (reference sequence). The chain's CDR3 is CASSFLLGQGASYEQYF. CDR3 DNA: TGTGCCAGCAGCTTTCTTTTGGGGCAGGGGGCCAGCTACGAGCAGTACTTC.

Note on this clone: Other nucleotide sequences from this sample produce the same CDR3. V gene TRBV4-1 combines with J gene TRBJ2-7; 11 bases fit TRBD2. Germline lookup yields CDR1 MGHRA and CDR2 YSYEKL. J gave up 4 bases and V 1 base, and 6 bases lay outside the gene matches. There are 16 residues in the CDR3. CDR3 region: CASSQGLAGGSYEQYF. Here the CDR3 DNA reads TGCGCCAGCAGCCAAGGGCTAGCGGGAGGATCTTACGAGCAGTACTTC.